The next 22 T cell receptor beta chains were all read from a single sample in a study of blood T cell repertoires in COVID-19. The protocol was immunoSEQ multiplex PCR, while the TCRdb copy is restricted to in-frame clones and leaves out a portion. This table has tens of thousands of clones, around 86% appearing once. The source material was peripheral blood. The receptor set was obtained from an elderly woman with acute or convalescent COVID-19.

The rearrangement joins TRBV3-1 (or the pseudogene TRBV3-2) to TRBJ2-7; 9 bases map to TRBD2. This CDR3 contains 16 residues. Trimming at V came to 0 bases and at J to 5 bases, leaving 8 bases not matched to a gene. Germline CDR1 LGHDT, CDR2 YNNKEL (reference sequence). CDR3: CASSQDMAGGDHEQYV. CDR3 bases: TGTGCCAGCAGCCAAGATATGGCGGGAGGGGACCACGAGCAGTACGTC.

This chain links TRBV6-1 with TRBJ2-3, with 12 bases aligning to TRBD2. This CDR3 is 16 amino acids long. J was trimmed by 4 bases and V by 2 bases; bases with no gene match: 4. Germline values: CDR1 MNHNS, CDR2 SASEGT. CDR3 in DNA: TGTGCCAGCAGTGAACCTAGCGGGGGGGCGGCAGATACGCAGTATTTT. The encoded protein is CASSEPSGGAADTQYF.

The chain employs TRBV7-8 and TRBJ2-3, with D perhaps TRBD2 (5 bases). The V end lost 0 bases, the J end lost 8 bases, and 9 bases lay between the germline ends. This CDR3 is built from 13 residues. Germline values: CDR1 SGHVS, CDR2 FQNEAQ. In DNA, the CDR3 is TGTGCCAGCAGCTTAGCAGGACGGGGTACGCAGTATTTT. It is translated as CASSLAGRGTQYF.

This chain joins TRBV9 and TRBJ1-6; TRBD1 might be the D (6 bases). The germline V gene encodes CDR1 SGDLS and CDR2 YYNGEE. The CDR3 contains 16 residues. V dropped 3 bases and J dropped 5 bases, with 15 bases sitting between them. This CDR3 reads CASSAATGIDNSPLHF. As DNA, the CDR3 is TGTGCCAGCAGCGCGGCTACAGGGATCGATAATTCACCCCTCCACTTT. Full variable domain (missing parts from reference TRBV9 and TRBJ1-6): DSGVTQTPKHLITATGQRVTLRCSPRSGDLSVYWYQQSLDQGLQFLIQYYNGEERAKGNILERFSAQQFPDLHSELNLSSLELGDSALYFCASSAATGIDNSPLHFGNGTRLTVT.

The chain has TRBV10-3 and TRBJ2-5, with 10 bases aligning to TRBD2. This CDR3 spans 13 amino acids. Trimming took 6 bases from V and 4 from J; bases not matched to a gene: 2. Germline V CDR1 and CDR2: ENHRY, SYGVKD. CDR3 coding DNA: TGTGCCATCAGGGGGACTAGCGTAGAGACCCAGTACTTC. Translation: CAIRGTSVETQYF.

The chain recombines TRBV2 with TRBJ1-2, with D possibly TRBD1 on 6 matching bases. This CDR3 comprises 15 residues. Germline lookup yields CDR1 SNHLY and CDR2 FYNNEI. V was trimmed by 7 bases and J by 0 bases, leaving 15 bases between them. In DNA, the CDR3 is TGTGCCAGCACAGGGGCGGTGTCCTCTAACTATGGCTACACCTTC. It yields the protein CASTGAVSSNYGYTF.

The gene calls are TRBV3-1 (or the pseudogene TRBV3-2) and TRBJ2-1, with 11 bases that match TRBD2. This CDR3 comprises 16 residues. Per the germline V gene, CDR1 is LGHDT and CDR2 is YNNKEL (reference sequence). V lost 5 bases and J lost 15; bases outside the gene matches: 18. In nucleotides, the CDR3 is TGTGCCAGCAGCTTCCCCGGGACTAGCGGTAGGTTGGGGCTGTTCTTC. Translating it yields CASSFPGTSGRLGLFF.

The chain links TRBV3-1 (or the pseudogene TRBV3-2) to TRBJ1-2; D ambiguous. V was pared by 0 bases and J by 7 bases, with 15 bases between. Germline CDR1 reads LGHDT; CDR2 reads YNNKEL (reference sequence). This CDR3 region has 15 residues. CDR3 in DNA: TGTGCCAGCAGCCAAGAAGGCGGGTTGGCTTTTGGCTACACCTTC. Protein sequence: CASSQEGGLAFGYTF.

This chain joins TRBV9 and TRBJ2-7; D is possibly TRBD2 (5 bases). Germline CDR1 and CDR2: SGDLS and YYNGEE. The CDR3 loop spans 15 amino acids. The ends were cut back, 0 bases at V and 1 base at J, with 11 bases in the middle. The CDR3 here is CASSVGGLRSYEQYF. In DNA form, the CDR3 reads TGTGCCAGCAGCGTAGGAGGGCTTCGGTCCTACGAGCAGTACTTC.

This clone appeared a single time. The V and J genes are TRBV6-1 and TRBJ2-4; the D gene is possibly TRBD2 (6 bases). The CDR3 totals 17 residues. Looked up from germline, CDR1 is MNHNS and CDR2 is SASEGT. The V end lost 0 bases, the J end lost 6 bases, and 18 bases lay between the germline ends. In DNA form, the CDR3 reads TGTGCCAGCAGTGAAGCGGATCGCTGGGGGGTGATAAACATTCAGTACTTC. As protein: CASSEADRWGVINIQYF.

This clone was counted a few times. The genes are TRBV7-2 and TRBJ2-1, with 9 bases aligning to TRBD2. The CDR3 totals 16 residues. With V trimmed by 3 bases and J by 0 bases, 3 bases remained unmatched. Germline values: CDR1 SGHTA, CDR2 FQGNSA. The CDR3 DNA follows: TGTGCCAGCAGCTTGACTAGCGGTCGCTCCTACAATGAGCAGTTCTTC. This gives the protein CASSLTSGRSYNEQFF.

The V gene is TRBV29-1, the J gene TRBJ2-1; 11 bases fit TRBD2. The CDR3 length is 17 residues. V lost 2 bases to trimming and J lost 4 bases; unmatched junction nucleotides: 10. The germline V gene encodes CDR1 SQVTM and CDR2 ANQGSEA. CDR3 DNA sequence: TGCAGCGTTGAAACCCCCGGGACTAGCGGAGTGTACAATGAGCAGTTCTTC. Translating it yields CSVETPGTSGVYNEQFF.

The rearrangement joins TRBV5-4 to TRBJ2-1; a weak D match, TRBD2 (5 bases). CDR3 size: 12 residues. Germline loops: CDR1 SGHNT, CDR2 YYREEE (reference sequence). With 0 bases removed from V and 14 bases from J, the gap between germline ends came to 12 bases. CDR3 nucleotide sequence: TGTGCCAGCAGCTTGGACCTAGCTGAAAAGTTCTTC. Protein: CASSLDLAEKFF.

This clone has just one count. V gene TRBV4-2 combines with J gene TRBJ2-2; perhaps TRBD2 as D (7 bases). Germline lookup yields CDR1 LGHNA and CDR2 YNFKEQ. CDR3 length: 18 residues. Trimming pared 2 bases from V and 4 bases from J, leaving 20 bases between. CDR3 nucleotide sequence: TGTGCCAGCAGCCAATCTTCCAGGGGAGCGGGGATCACCGGGGAGCTGTTTTTT. Its translation is CASSQSSRGAGITGELFF.

V and J are TRBV29-1 and TRBJ2-4; 10 bases are shared with TRBD1. V shed 4 bases and J 7 bases; nucleotides not matched to a gene: 7. The CDR3 runs 14 residues. In germline, CDR1 is SQVTM, CDR2 ANQGSEA. CDR3 DNA sequence: TGCAGCGTTGGGACAGGGGGAGCCGGGAACATTCAGTACTTC. Translation gives CSVGTGGAGNIQYF.

The genes are TRBV10-3 and TRBJ1-5; 7 bases map to TRBD1. J lost 2 bases, V lost 6 bases, and 7 bases had no gene match. Germline CDR1 is ENHRY and CDR2 is SYGVKD. The CDR3 has 15 amino acids. CDR3 amino acids: CAISDDRDGNQPQHF. CDR3 coding DNA: TGTGCCATCAGCGACGACAGGGATGGCAATCAGCCCCAGCATTTT.

This clone has just one count. The chain recombines TRBV7-8 with TRBJ1-4; 7 nucleotides align to TRBD1. There are 15 residues in the CDR3. Germline CDR1 and CDR2: SGHVS and FQNEAQ. After removal of 0 bases from V and 5 bases from J, the junction contained 3 bases not matched to a gene. The CDR3 DNA reads TGTGCCAGCAGCTTAGCCGGGACAGAGAATGAAAAACTGTTTTTT. This translates into CASSLAGTENEKLFF.

The V gene is TRBV29-1, the J gene TRBJ2-7; D possibly corresponds to TRBD1 (5 bases). In germline, CDR1 is SQVTM, CDR2 ANQGSEA. CDR3 length: 14 residues. The V end lost 6 bases, the J end lost 3 bases, and 18 bases lay between the germline ends. The CDR3, as DNA: TGCAGCGTCGGCCTCTTTCGTGGACACTACGAGCAGTACTTC. Protein product: CSVGLFRGHYEQYF.

The CDR3: CATSDFRQGVGETQYF. Here the CDR3 DNA reads TGTGCCACCAGTGATTTCAGACAGGGGGTCGGAGAGACCCAGTACTTC. J is TRBJ2-5 and V is TRBV24-1, with TRBD1 identical over 9 bases. There are 16 residues in the CDR3. Trimming cost V 1 base and J 4 bases; bases outside gene matches: 6. Germline V lookup: CDR1 KGHDR, CDR2 SFDVKD.

The chain employs TRBV5-1 and TRBJ2-5, with 12 bases identical to TRBD2. Per germline, CDR1 SGHRS and CDR2 YFSETQ. The length of the CDR3 is 15 residues. Trimming took 4 bases from V and 4 from J; bases not matched to a gene: 5. CDR3 in DNA: TGCGCCAGCAGCCCTAGCGGGAGGGCCGGAGAGACCCAGTACTTC. As protein: CASSPSGRAGETQYF.

This chain uses TRBV9 with TRBJ2-7, with D possibly matching TRBD2 (5 bases). In germline, CDR1 is SGDLS, CDR2 YYNGEE. This CDR3 is 14 amino acids long. Trimming stripped 3 bases from V and 0 bases from J, with 10 bases between. The CDR3 region is CASSEPTSSYEQYV. CDR3 nucleotides: TGTGCCAGCAGCGAGCCCACTAGCTCCTACGAGCAGTACGTC.

The chain couples TRBV19 to TRBJ1-6; weak D call: TRBD1 (6 bases). From germline, CDR1 is LNHDA and CDR2 SQIVND (reference sequence). This CDR3 region has 14 residues. The V and J ends lost 6 bases and 4 bases respectively, with 10 bases between them. The chain's CDR3 is CASSEGVYNSPLHF. The CDR3 coding sequence is TGTGCCAGTAGCGAGGGGGTTTATAATTCACCCCTCCACTTT.